The rows below give T cell receptor beta chains drawn from one sample of a study of a mutant IDH1 vaccine in newly diagnosed glioma. These receptors lack a known antigen. The data were produced by immunoSEQ multiplex PCR, yet TCRdb's version contains in-frame clones alone and is incomplete. The sample consists of approximately 51,000 clones, about three quarters of them appearing once. The sequenced sample was PBMCs, obtained from a glioma patient whose treatment included an IDH1 peptide vaccine. These receptors were collected from a woman in her thirties or forties with glioma. Each CDR3 is given with its conserved first and last residue. The order of the fields is clone size, V gene, D gene, J gene, CDR3 protein, CDR3 DNA. The D gene is left open where the match is weak. Clone size, where shown, is once, few, many, or a class for clones that have expanded.

clone_size: few; v_call: TRBV5-6; d_call: NA; j_call: TRBJ1-5; cdr3_aa: CASSLDPTRPPQHF; cdr3_nt: TGTGCCAGCAGCTTGGACCCCACCCGCCCGCCCCAGCATTTT
clone_size: NA; v_call: TRBV5-1; d_call: TRBD2; j_call: TRBJ2-3; cdr3_aa: CASSRLAGGSDTQYF; cdr3_nt: TGCGCCAGCAGCAGACTAGCGGGGGGATCAGATACGCAGTATTTT
clone_size: NA; v_call: TRBV18; d_call: TRBD1; j_call: TRBJ1-4; cdr3_aa: CASSQGQVATNEKLFF; cdr3_nt: TGTGCCAGCTCACAAGGACAGGTTGCAACTAATGAAAAACTGTTTTTT
clone_size: NA; v_call: TRBV4-1; d_call: NA; j_call: TRBJ1-3; cdr3_aa: CASSPLASRAADTIYF; cdr3_nt: TGCGCCAGCAGCCCGTTAGCGTCCAGGGCAGCGGACACCATATATTTT
clone_size: once; v_call: TRBV2; d_call: TRBD1; j_call: TRBJ2-7; cdr3_aa: CASSGDRGRHEQYF; cdr3_nt: TGTGCCAGCAGTGGGGACAGGGGGAGGCACGAGCAGTACTTC
clone_size: NA; v_call: TRBV10-3; d_call: NA; j_call: TRBJ1-2; cdr3_aa: CAISESTFKGYTF; cdr3_nt: TGTGCCATCAGTGAGTCGACATTTAAAGGCTACACCTTC
clone_size: NA; v_call: TRBV6-1; d_call: NA; j_call: TRBJ2-2; cdr3_aa: CASEASRITGELFF; cdr3_nt: TGTGCCAGCGAGGCATCTCGTATTACCGGGGAGCTGTTTTTT
clone_size: NA; v_call: TRBV7-6; d_call: NA; j_call: TRBJ2-7; cdr3_aa: CASSLSRTTDLEQYF; cdr3_nt: TGTGCCAGCAGCTTATCCCGGACAACGGACCTCGAGCAGTACTTC
clone_size: NA; v_call: TRBV5-4; d_call: NA; j_call: TRBJ1-3; cdr3_aa: CASSLGGLSGNTIYF; cdr3_nt: TGTGCCAGCAGCCTTGGAGGCCTCTCTGGAAACACCATATATTTT
clone_size: few; v_call: TRBV20-1; d_call: NA; j_call: TRBJ1-1; cdr3_aa: CSAQGNTEAFF; cdr3_nt: TGCAGTGCCCAGGGGAACACTGAAGCTTTCTTT
clone_size: NA; v_call: TRBV6-1; d_call: NA; j_call: TRBJ2-7; cdr3_aa: CASATYEQYF; cdr3_nt: TGTGCCAGCGCTACCTACGAGCAGTACTTC
clone_size: NA; v_call: TRBV5-1; d_call: NA; j_call: TRBJ2-5; cdr3_aa: CASSFSGQETQYF; cdr3_nt: TGCGCCAGCAGCTTTAGCGGCCAAGAGACCCAGTACTTC
clone_size: few; v_call: TRBV5-1; d_call: NA; j_call: TRBJ1-6; cdr3_aa: CASSPFEDPNSPLHF; cdr3_nt: TGCGCCAGCAGCCCTTTTGAGGACCCCAATTCACCCCTCCACTTT
clone_size: NA; v_call: TRBV4-1; d_call: TRBD1; j_call: TRBJ1-5; cdr3_aa: CASSQNQGARQPQHF; cdr3_nt: TGCGCCAGCAGCCAAAACCAGGGGGCAAGGCAGCCCCAGCATTTT
clone_size: NA; v_call: TRBV6-5; d_call: TRBD1; j_call: TRBJ1-4; cdr3_aa: CASSRQGGEKLFF; cdr3_nt: TGTGCCAGCAGTAGGCAGGGGGGCGAAAAACTGTTTTTT
clone_size: NA; v_call: TRBV7-6; d_call: NA; j_call: TRBJ2-5; cdr3_aa: CASSLKIAGREETQYF; cdr3_nt: TGTGCCAGCAGCTTAAAAATCGCGGGCAGGGAAGAGACCCAGTACTTC
clone_size: NA; v_call: TRBV30; d_call: NA; j_call: TRBJ1-4; cdr3_aa: CAWSPDWAQGKEKLFF; cdr3_nt: TGTGCCTGGAGTCCCGATTGGGCACAGGGTAAAGAAAAACTGTTTTTT
clone_size: NA; v_call: TRBV4-2; d_call: NA; j_call: TRBJ2-5; cdr3_aa: CASSQEFGQGRNF; cdr3_nt: TGTGCCAGCAGCCAAGAGTTCGGGCAGGGACGGAACTTC
clone_size: NA; v_call: TRBV7-9; d_call: TRBD1; j_call: TRBJ1-2; cdr3_aa: CASSLVLGQGPYGYTF; cdr3_nt: TGTGCCAGCAGCTTAGTTCTGGGACAGGGACCCTATGGCTACACCTTC
clone_size: NA; v_call: TRBV18; d_call: NA; j_call: TRBJ1-1; cdr3_aa: CASSPLSRAHGTEAFF; cdr3_nt: TGTGCCAGCTCACCACTAAGCAGGGCTCATGGTACTGAAGCTTTCTTT
clone_size: NA; v_call: TRBV2; d_call: NA; j_call: TRBJ1-5; cdr3_aa: CASSEGALGSQPQHF; cdr3_nt: TGTGCCAGCAGTGAAGGGGCCTTAGGCAGTCAGCCCCAGCATTTT
clone_size: NA; v_call: TRBV7-2; d_call: NA; j_call: TRBJ2-2; cdr3_aa: CASRQGPQRTGELFF; cdr3_nt: TGTGCCAGCAGGCAAGGCCCACAGCGCACCGGGGAGCTGTTTTTT